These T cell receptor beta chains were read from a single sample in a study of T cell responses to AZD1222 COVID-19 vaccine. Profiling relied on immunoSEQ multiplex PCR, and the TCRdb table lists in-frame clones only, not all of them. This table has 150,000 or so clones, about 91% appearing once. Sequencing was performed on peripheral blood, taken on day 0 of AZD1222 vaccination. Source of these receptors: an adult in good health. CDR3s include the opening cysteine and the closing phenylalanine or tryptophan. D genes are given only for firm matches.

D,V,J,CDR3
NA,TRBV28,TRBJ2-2,CASSLFGQNTGELFF
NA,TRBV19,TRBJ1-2,CASSMQGLYGYTF
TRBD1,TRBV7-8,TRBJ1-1,CASSLAGTVDTEAFF
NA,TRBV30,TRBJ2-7,CAWSVPGRGDEQYF
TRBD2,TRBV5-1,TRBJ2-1,CASSPFGAGGIGQFF
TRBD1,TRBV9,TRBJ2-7,CASSNHAGQGSYEQYF
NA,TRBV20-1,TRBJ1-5,CSASMSTFNNQPQHF
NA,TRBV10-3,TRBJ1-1,CAISESGGQGNEAFF
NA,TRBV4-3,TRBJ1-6,CASSQDGGSSYNSPLHF
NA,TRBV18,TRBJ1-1,CASSPISGYPNTEAFF
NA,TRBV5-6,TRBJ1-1,CASSLGGGVRAFF
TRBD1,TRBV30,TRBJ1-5,CAWEQGVGNQPQHF
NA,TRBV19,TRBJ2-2,CASSIQGSGPRLFF
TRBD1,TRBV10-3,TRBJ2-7,CAINHRQGGSYEQYF
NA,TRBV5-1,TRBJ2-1,CASSPFTDYNEQFF
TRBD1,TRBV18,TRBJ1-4,CASSPPNRGRNEKLFF
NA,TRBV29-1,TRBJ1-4,CSVQGLANEKLFF
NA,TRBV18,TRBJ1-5,CASSPSHDSLEPQHF
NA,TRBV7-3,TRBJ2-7,CASSVSGTTYEQYF
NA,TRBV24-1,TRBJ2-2,CATSGIGGELFF
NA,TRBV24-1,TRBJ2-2,CATSDLFGSLDTGELFF
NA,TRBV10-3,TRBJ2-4,CAIRVSGTGIQYF
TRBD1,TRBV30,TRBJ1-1,CAWSMDRGISEAFF
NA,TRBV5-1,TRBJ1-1,CASSLVSENTEAFF
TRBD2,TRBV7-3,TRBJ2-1,CASSPRLAGINEQFF
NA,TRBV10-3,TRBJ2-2,CAISEGANTGELFF
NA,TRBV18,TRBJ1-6,CASSPEGLASPLHF
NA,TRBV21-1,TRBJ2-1,CASRGTSGPSGHEQFF
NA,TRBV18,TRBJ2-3,CASSPRTLGGDTQYF
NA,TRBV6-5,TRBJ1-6,CASTKGKGGNSPLHF
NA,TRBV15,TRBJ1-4,CATSRDLRTDEKLFF
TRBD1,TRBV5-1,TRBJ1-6,CASSSGQGQSPLHF
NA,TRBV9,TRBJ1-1,CASSVDPLPLENTEAFF
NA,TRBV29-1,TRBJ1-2,CSVRAGYNYGYTF
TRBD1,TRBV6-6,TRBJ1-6,CASTGTGLALHF
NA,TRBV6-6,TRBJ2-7,CASSYGTYEQYF
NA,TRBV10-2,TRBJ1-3,CASSEDPRVGNTIYF
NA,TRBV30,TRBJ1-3,CAWARDTFSGNTIYF
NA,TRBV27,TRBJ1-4,CASSFGALNEKLFF
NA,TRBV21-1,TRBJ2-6,CASSKVGEGDPSGANVLTF
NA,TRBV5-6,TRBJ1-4,CASSLLSGGNEKLFF
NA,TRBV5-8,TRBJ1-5,CASSFGRRDQPQHF
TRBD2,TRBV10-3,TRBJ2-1,CAISDGRVGQNYNEQFF
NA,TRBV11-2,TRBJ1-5,CASSLTGNSNQPQHF
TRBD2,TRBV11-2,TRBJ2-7,CASSLAGGPSYEQYF
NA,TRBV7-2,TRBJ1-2,CASSLDGVGYGYTF
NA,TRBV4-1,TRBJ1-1,CASSQGDMNTEAFF
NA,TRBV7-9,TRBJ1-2,CASSLAQGLEHGYTF
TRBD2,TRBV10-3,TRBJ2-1,CAIKIQRESYNEQFF
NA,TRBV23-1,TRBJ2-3,CASSGGTDRVDTQYF
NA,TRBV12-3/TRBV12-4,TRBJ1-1,CASSRTENTEAFF
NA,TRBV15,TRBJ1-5,CATSRLGARGQPQHF
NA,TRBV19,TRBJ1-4,CASTPPGGLVKLFF
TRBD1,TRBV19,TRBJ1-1,CASSMGIWTGMNTEAFF
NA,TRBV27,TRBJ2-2,CASSLGDGELFF
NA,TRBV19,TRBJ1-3,CASTGGDSGNTIYF
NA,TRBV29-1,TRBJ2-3,CSVERSQGRADTQYF
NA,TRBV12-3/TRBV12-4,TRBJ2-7,CASMGRREQYF
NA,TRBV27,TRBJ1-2,CASTSGGGYTF
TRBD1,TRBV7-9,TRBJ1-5,CASSQGGREQPQHF